The source of this T cell receptor (beta chain) is a study of CD8+CD57+ T cells in acquired aplastic anemia. CDR1 and CDR2 (germline): SGHDN, FVKESK. J gave up 5 bases and V 6 bases, and 11 bases lay outside the gene matches. The CDR3 totals 17 residues. Investigators profiled TCR beta VDJ and CDR3 from genomic DNA template. TCRdb reprocessed the reads via MiXCR and lists one record per CDR3 protein. The profile shows approximately 150,000 distinct CDR3 sequences, around half of them singletons. It was patients with CD8+CD57+ cell expansion by flow cytometry who were chosen for sequencing. The chain combines TRBV14 with TRBJ1-6; 9 bases map to TRBD1. This TCR came from a human donor with aplastic anemia. The sequenced sample consisted of sorted CD4+, CD8+, or CD8+CD57+ T cells (not recorded which) from PBMCs. CDR3 amino acids: CASRLRDRERNNSPLHF. The DNA for the CDR3 is TGTGCCAGCAGGCTCCGGGACAGGGAACGGAATAATTCACCCCTCCACTTT. Combining the CDR3 with reference TRBV14 and TRBJ1-6 gives the whole variable domain EAGVTQFPSHSVIEKGQTVTLRCDPISGHDNLYWYRRVMGKEIKFLLHFVKESKQDESGMPNNRFLAERTGGTYSTLKVQPAELEDSGVYFCASRLRDRERNNSPLHFGNGTRLTVT.